This TCR beta chain is from a study of CD8 T cells in ankylosing spondylitis. Study results and limitations: Roughly 8 highly homologous variants made up a TCR beta motif, and this motif appeared characteristic of ankylosing spondylitis blood. Reported data indicate significant enrichment of disease-linked clones within matched ankylosing spondylitis synovial fluid. Previously reported in reactive arthritis synovial fluid and blood were some of the motif variants.

This clonotype has more than one count but fewer than ten. Its target is not known. By quantitative 5'-RACE with molecular barcodes, the TCR beta libraries were made. In TCRdb, the 5' RACE reads were re-called with MiXCR into one record per CDR3 protein. The sample records over 600,000 distinct CDR3 sequences, over 15% being singletons. The V end lost 2 bases, the J end lost 8 bases, and 15 bases lay between the germline ends. Germline V lookup: CDR1 SNHLY, CDR2 FYNNEI. This CDR3 spans 14 amino acids. The V and J genes are TRBV2 and TRBJ1-2; D gene unclear. The specimen was blood, either unsorted or a sorted T cell fraction (not recorded which). The clonotype comes from a male donor with ankylosing spondylitis. The CDR3 DNA is TGTGCCAGCAGTGAATCTGGGAAGGTGGGCGGCTACACCTTC. This encodes CASSESGKVGGYTF.